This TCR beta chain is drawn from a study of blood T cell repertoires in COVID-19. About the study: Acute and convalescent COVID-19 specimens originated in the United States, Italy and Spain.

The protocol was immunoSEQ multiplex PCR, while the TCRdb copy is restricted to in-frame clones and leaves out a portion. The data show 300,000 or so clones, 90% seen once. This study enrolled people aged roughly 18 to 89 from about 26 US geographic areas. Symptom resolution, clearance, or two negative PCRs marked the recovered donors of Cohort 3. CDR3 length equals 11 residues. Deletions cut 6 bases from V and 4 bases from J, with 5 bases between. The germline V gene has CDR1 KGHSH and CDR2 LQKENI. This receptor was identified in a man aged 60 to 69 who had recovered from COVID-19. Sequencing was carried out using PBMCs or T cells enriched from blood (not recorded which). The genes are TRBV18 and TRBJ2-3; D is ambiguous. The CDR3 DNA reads TGTGCCAGCTCGTCGGCAGATACGCAGTATTTT. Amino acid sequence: CASSSADTQYF.